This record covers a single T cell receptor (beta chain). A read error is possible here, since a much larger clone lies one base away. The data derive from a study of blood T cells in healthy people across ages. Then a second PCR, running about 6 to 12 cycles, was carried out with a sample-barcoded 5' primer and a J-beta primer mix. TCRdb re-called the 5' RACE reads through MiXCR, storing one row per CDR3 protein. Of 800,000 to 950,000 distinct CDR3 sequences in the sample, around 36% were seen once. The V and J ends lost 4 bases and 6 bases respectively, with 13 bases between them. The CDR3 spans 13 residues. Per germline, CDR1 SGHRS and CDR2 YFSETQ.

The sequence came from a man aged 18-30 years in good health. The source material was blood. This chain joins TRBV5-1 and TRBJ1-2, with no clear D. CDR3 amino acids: CASSVVEGDGYTF. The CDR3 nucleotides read TGCGCCAGCAGCGTGGTCGAGGGAGATGGCTACACCTTC.